The clone carrying this T cell receptor (beta chain) occurred a few times. Its specificity is not known. This entry belongs to a study of CD8+CD57+ T cells in acquired aplastic anemia. Overall study findings and caveats: The number of CD8+ CDR3 sequences shared by patients and controls was around 30.

Template material for TCR beta VDJ and CDR3 profiling consisted of genomic DNA. TCRdb itself ran the reads through MiXCR, one entry per CDR3 protein. Of some 140,000 distinct CDR3 sequences detected, about 54% appear once; the ten largest clones hold approximately 12%. All sequencing subjects had displayed CD8+CD57+ cell expansion on flow cytometry. Every one of the patients had aplastic anemia (severe, acquired). The germline V and J ends were trimmed by 4 bases and 7 bases, with 10 bases remaining between them. Germline V lookup: CDR1 KGHDR, CDR2 SFDVKD. The CDR3 length is 13 residues. The source of this sequence is a human donor with aplastic anemia. Sequencing was performed on sorted CD4+, CD8+, or CD8+CD57+ T cells (not recorded which) from PBMCs. The chain couples TRBV24-1 to TRBJ2-1; D uncertain. CDR3: CATSEGKRNEQFF. The CDR3 nucleotides read TGTGCCACCAGTGAGGGTAAAAGAAATGAGCAGTTCTTC.